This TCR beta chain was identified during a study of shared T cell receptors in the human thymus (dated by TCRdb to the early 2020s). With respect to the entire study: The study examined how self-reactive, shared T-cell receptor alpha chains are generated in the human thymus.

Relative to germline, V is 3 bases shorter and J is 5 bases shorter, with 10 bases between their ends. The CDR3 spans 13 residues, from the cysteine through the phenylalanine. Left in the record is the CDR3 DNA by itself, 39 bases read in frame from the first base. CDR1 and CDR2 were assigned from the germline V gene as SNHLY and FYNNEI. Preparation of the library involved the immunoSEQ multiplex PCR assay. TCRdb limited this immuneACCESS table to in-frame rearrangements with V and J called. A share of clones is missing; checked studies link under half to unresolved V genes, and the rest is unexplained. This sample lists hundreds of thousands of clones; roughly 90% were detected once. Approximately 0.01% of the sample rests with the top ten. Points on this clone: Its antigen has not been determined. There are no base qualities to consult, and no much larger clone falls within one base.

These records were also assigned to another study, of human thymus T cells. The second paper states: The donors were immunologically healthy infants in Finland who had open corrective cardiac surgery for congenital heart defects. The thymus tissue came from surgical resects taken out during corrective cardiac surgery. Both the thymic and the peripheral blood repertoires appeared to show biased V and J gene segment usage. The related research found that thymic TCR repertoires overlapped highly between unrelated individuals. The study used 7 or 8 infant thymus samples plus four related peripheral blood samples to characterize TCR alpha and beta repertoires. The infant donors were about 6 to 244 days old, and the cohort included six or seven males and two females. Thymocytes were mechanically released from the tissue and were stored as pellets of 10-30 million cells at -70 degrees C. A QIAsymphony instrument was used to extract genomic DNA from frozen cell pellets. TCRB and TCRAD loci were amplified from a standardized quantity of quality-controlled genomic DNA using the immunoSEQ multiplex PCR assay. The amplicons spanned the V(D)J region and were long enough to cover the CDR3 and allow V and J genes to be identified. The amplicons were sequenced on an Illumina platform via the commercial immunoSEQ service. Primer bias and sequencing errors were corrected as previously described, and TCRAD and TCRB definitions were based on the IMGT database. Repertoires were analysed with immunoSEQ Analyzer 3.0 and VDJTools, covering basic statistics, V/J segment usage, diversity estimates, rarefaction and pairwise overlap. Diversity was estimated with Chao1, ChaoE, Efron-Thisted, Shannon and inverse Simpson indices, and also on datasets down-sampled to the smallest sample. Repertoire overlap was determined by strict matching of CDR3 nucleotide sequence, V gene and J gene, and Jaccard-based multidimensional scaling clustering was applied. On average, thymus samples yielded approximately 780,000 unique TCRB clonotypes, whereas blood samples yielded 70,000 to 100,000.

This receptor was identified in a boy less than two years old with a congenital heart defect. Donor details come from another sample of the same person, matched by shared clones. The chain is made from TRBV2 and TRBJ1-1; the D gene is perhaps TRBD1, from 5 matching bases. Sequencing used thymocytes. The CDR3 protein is CASSDSQGTEAFF. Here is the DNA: TGTGCCAGCAGTGATTCTCAGGGAACTGAAGCTTTCTTT.